This T cell receptor beta chain was identified during a study of T cells after yellow fever vaccination. In its sample, this clonotype was seen many times. Without the conserved terminal phenylalanine or tryptophan, this CDR3 likely stems from a read error. No DNA is shown, since the ends of the CDR3 on it are uncertain; the CDR3 is the one TCRdb lists. Via MiXCR, TCRdb re-called the 5' RACE reads, giving one row per CDR3 protein. The table shows approximately 32,000 distinct CDR3 sequences, with roughly a tenth occurring only once. The CDR3 numbers 11 amino acids, ends counted. CDR1 and CDR2 from the germline V gene are SGDLS and YYNGEE.

The clonotype originates from a young man who received the YFV17D yellow fever vaccine. Sequencing used PBMCs, either bulk or a sorted T-cell subset (CD4+, CD8+, memory, or dextramer-sorted; not recorded which), obtained more than 14 days after the first yellow fever vaccination. This sequence joins TRBV9 and TRBJ2-3; TRBD2 is the table's D call, not checked against the DNA. CDR3 region: CASREKSRDSL.